The 25 T cell receptor beta chains listed next were all sequenced from one sample in a study of blood T cell repertoires in COVID-19. The data were produced by immunoSEQ multiplex PCR, yet TCRdb's version contains in-frame clones alone and is incomplete. The sample has fewer than 110,000 clones, around 88% seen once. The sample was peripheral blood. The receptors derive from a man aged 45-65 years with active or convalescent COVID-19.

The V gene is TRBV7-8, the J gene TRBJ2-7; 7 bases map to TRBD1. Losses at the gene ends were 1 base for V and 2 bases for J; bases not matched to a gene: 5. The CDR3 runs 15 residues. CDR1 is SGHVS and CDR2 is FQNEAQ in the germline V gene. The CDR3: CASSLGGQRPYEQYF. As DNA, the CDR3 is TGTGCCAGCAGCTTAGGGGGACAGAGACCCTACGAGCAGTACTTC. Combining the CDR3 with reference TRBV7-8 and TRBJ2-7 gives the whole variable domain GAGVSQSPRYKVAKRGQDVALRCDPISGHVSLFWYQQALGQGPEFLTYFQNEAQLDKSGLPSDRFFAERPEGSVSTLKIQRTQQEDSAVYLCASSLGGQRPYEQYFGPGTRLTVT.

The J gene is TRBJ1-2, the V gene TRBV5-4; TRBD1 matches at 7 bases. Trimming removed 2 bases from V and 8 bases from J; junction bases left unmatched: 6. Germline CDR1 is SGHNT and CDR2 is YYREEE (reference sequence). This CDR3 is 13 amino acids long. This CDR3 is CASSFQGVEGYTF. CDR3 bases: TGTGCCAGCAGCTTTCAGGGGGTGGAGGGCTACACCTTC.

The V and J genes are TRBV19 and TRBJ2-3, with 12 positions matching TRBD2. The junction had 15 bases not matched to a gene; V was cut back by 5 bases and J by 0 bases. CDR1 is LNHDA and CDR2 is SQIVND in the germline V gene (reference sequence). This CDR3 has 20 amino acids. The CDR3 DNA follows: TGTGCCAGTAGTTCGGGGGGAGGACTAGCGGGACTCCGAAGCACAGATACGCAGTATTTT. Its protein is CASSSGGGLAGLRSTDTQYF. Full variable domain (outside the CDR3, taken from reference TRBV19 and TRBJ2-3): DGGITQSPKYLFRKEGQNVTLSCEQNLNHDAMYWYRQDPGQGLRLIYYSQIVNDFQKGDIAEGYSVSREKKESFPLTVTSAQKNPTAFYLCASSSGGGLAGLRSTDTQYFGPGTRLTVL.

The chain is built from TRBV4-3 and TRBJ1-4; 9 nucleotides align to TRBD1. CDR3 length equals 20 residues. The V and J ends lost 0 bases and 2 bases, in that order; junction bases with no gene match: 13. The germline V gene encodes CDR1 LGHNA and CDR2 YSLEER. The DNA for the CDR3 is TGCGCCAGCAGCCAAGATCCTCGGACAGGGGATGGGGGGACTAATGAAAAACTGTTTTTT. It yields the protein CASSQDPRTGDGGTNEKLFF.

Here the CDR3 DNA reads TGTGCCAGCAGTTTAGGGAGTAATGAGCAGTTCTTC. Amino acid sequence: CASSLGSNEQFF. The chain combines TRBV12-3 or TRBV12-4 with TRBJ2-1; D gene unclear. V was clipped by 1 base and J by 7 bases, with 5 bases between them. The CDR3 has 12 amino acids.

The rearrangement uses TRBV4-1 and TRBJ1-1, with D possibly being TRBD1 (5 bases). Deletions cut 0 bases from V and 10 bases from J, with 12 bases between. CDR3 length equals 13 residues. Germline CDR1 reads MGHRA; CDR2 reads YSYEKL. The CDR3 reads CASSQEGGGVAFF. CDR3 DNA: TGCGCCAGCAGCCAAGAGGGGGGAGGGGTAGCTTTCTTT.

V and J are TRBV28 and TRBJ1-5, with D unresolved. V lost 2 bases to trimming and J lost 0 bases, with 8 bases between them. This CDR3 spans 15 amino acids. Germline V gene data show CDR1 as MDHEN and CDR2 as SYDVKM. In DNA form, the CDR3 reads TGTGCCAGCAGTTTAGCGGGCCATAGCAATCAGCCCCAGCATTTT. Translating gives CASSLAGHSNQPQHF. The variable domain in full, completed from reference TRBV28 and TRBJ1-5, reads DVKVTQSSRYLVKRTGEKVFLECVQDMDHENMFWYRQDPGLGLRLIYFSYDVKMKEKGDIPEGYSVSREKKERFSLILESASTNQTSMYLCASSLAGHSNQPQHFGDGTRLSIL.

This chain uses TRBV21-1 with TRBJ2-5; TRBD2 is taken as the D call from the table, unchecked against the DNA. TRBV21-1 is given as a pseudogene. The CDR3 covers 17 residues. CDR3 DNA: TGTGCCAGCAGCAAAGCGCGGACTACCAATCCTTGGGAGACCCAGTACTTC. Amino acids: CASSKARTTNPWETQYF.

The chain joins TRBV28 to TRBJ2-5; 9 bases are shared with TRBD2. The CDR3 length is 17 residues. Germline V gene lookup returns CDR1 MDHEN and CDR2 SYDVKM. V was pared by 3 bases and J by 2 bases, with 10 bases of the junction left unmatched. In DNA form, the CDR3 reads TGTGCCAGCAGTTTCCTTAGCGGGAGAGCTGCACAAGAGACCCAGTACTTC. This encodes CASSFLSGRAAQETQYF.

CDR3 in DNA: TGTGCCAGCAGCGCGGACAGGGGGAATGGGGAGAAACTGTTTTTT. The encoded protein is CASSADRGNGEKLFF. V is TRBV7-9 and J is TRBJ1-4; 10 bases line up with TRBD1. This CDR3 comprises 15 residues. Per germline, CDR1 SEHNR and CDR2 FQNEAQ (reference sequence). Unmatched junction bases numbered 11, after V lost 5 bases and J lost 11 bases.

The chain recombines TRBV4-1 with TRBJ1-5; a possible D gene is TRBD1 (6 bases). Germline V gives CDR1 MGHRA, CDR2 YSYEKL. The CDR3 contains 14 residues. V was pared by 7 bases and J by 7 bases, with 17 bases between. The DNA for the CDR3 is TGCGCCAGCAACCCCTCTACAGGGCGGCAGCCCCAGCATTTT. Translating it yields CASNPSTGRQPQHF.

The rearrangement joins TRBV3-1 (or the pseudogene TRBV3-2) to TRBJ1-6; 9 bases agree with TRBD1. V was clipped by 5 bases and J by 5 bases; unmatched bases: 4. Germline V CDR1 and CDR2: LGHDT, YNNKEL (reference sequence). This CDR3 spans 15 amino acids. CDR3 nucleotides: TGTGCCAGCAGCATGGGGACAGGGAATAATTCACCCCTCCACTTT. Amino acids: CASSMGTGNNSPLHF.

The V call is TRBV27, the J call TRBJ1-2; tentative D call: TRBD1 (5 bases). The V end lost 5 bases, the J end lost 8 bases, and 9 bases lay between the germline ends. The V gene's germline CDR1 is MNHEY and CDR2 SMNVEV (reference sequence). This CDR3 comprises 11 residues. This CDR3 is CASSGGLGYTF. In DNA form, the CDR3 reads TGTGCCAGCAGTGGGGGGTTGGGCTACACCTTC.

The rearrangement uses TRBV28 and TRBJ1-4; 8 bases are a match to TRBD1. Germline loops: CDR1 MDHEN, CDR2 SYDVKM. The V and J ends lost 5 bases and 8 bases, in that order; junction bases with no gene match: 10. The CDR3 is 15 residues long. For the CDR3, the DNA is TGTGCCAGCAGTACATCCGGACAGGGAATCGAAAAACTGTTTTTT. Its translation is CASSTSGQGIEKLFF.

The V and J genes are TRBV28 and TRBJ2-7, with 13 bases lining up with TRBD2. V lost 7 bases to trimming and J lost 2 bases; unmatched junction nucleotides: 2. CDR3 size: 14 residues. Germline V gene sequence: CDR1 MDHEN, CDR2 SYDVKM. CDR3 nucleotides: TGTGCCAGCATGGGGACTAGCGGGACCTACGAGCAGTACTTC. Translating it yields CASMGTSGTYEQYF. Drawing the rest from reference TRBV28 and TRBJ2-7, the complete variable domain is DVKVTQSSRYLVKRTGEKVFLECVQDMDHENMFWYRQDPGLGLRLIYFSYDVKMKEKGDIPEGYSVSREKKERFSLILESASTNQTSMYLCASMGTSGTYEQYFGPGTRLTVT.

The chain combines TRBV28 with TRBJ1-4; D may be TRBD1 (6 bases). Germline CDR1 and CDR2: MDHEN and SYDVKM. The CDR3 runs 14 residues. Trimming shortened V by 6 bases and J by 5 bases, and 13 bases separated the two germline ends. CDR3 sequence (DNA): TGTGCCAGCAGCGAGTACAGGGAAAATGAAAAACTGTTTTTT. This codes for CASSEYRENEKLFF.

The gene calls are TRBV9 and TRBJ1-1; the D is unclear. CDR1 and CDR2 (germline): SGDLS, YYNGEE. The V gene lost 0 bases and the J gene lost 2 bases, with 11 bases spanning the gap. The CDR3 covers 15 residues. CDR3 amino acids: CASSVVRGSNTEAFF. The CDR3 coding sequence is TGTGCCAGCAGCGTAGTTAGAGGGTCTAACACTGAAGCTTTCTTT. The whole variable domain, remainder taken from reference TRBV9 and TRBJ1-1, is DSGVTQTPKHLITATGQRVTLRCSPRSGDLSVYWYQQSLDQGLQFLIQYYNGEERAKGNILERFSAQQFPDLHSELNLSSLELGDSALYFCASSVVRGSNTEAFFGQGTRLTVV.

V gene TRBV29-1 combines with J gene TRBJ1-1; D is possibly TRBD1 (6 bases). The CDR3 is 13 residues long. Trimming shortened V by 6 bases and J by 1 base, and 12 bases separated the two germline ends. Germline V gene lookup returns CDR1 SQVTM and CDR2 ANQGSEA. In nucleotides, the CDR3 is TGCAGCGTCTCGACAGGAGGGAACACTGAAGCTTTCTTT. Its protein product is CSVSTGGNTEAFF.

This clone was seen a handful of times. The chain couples TRBV5-1 to TRBJ1-6, with 10 positions matching TRBD1. The CDR3 totals 18 residues. The V gene end was trimmed by 4 bases and the J gene end by 8 bases; junction bases not matched to a gene: 15. Germline V CDR1 and CDR2: SGHRS, YFSETQ. CDR3 DNA: TGCGCCAGCAGCCAGGGGTGGGGGACAGGGGTGAAACATTCACCCCTCCACTTT. This encodes CASSQGWGTGVKHSPLHF.

The J gene is TRBJ1-5, the V gene TRBV3-1 (or the pseudogene TRBV3-2); 8 bases line up with TRBD1. V lost 4 bases, J lost 7 bases, and 6 bases stayed unmatched. In germline, CDR1 is LGHDT, CDR2 YNNKEL (reference sequence). This CDR3 is built from 14 residues. CDR3 sequence (DNA): TGTGCCAGCAGCCTTGGACAGGGAGGACAGCCCCAGCATTTT. Encoded protein: CASSLGQGGQPQHF.

This clone occurred once. The rearrangement links TRBV5-4 to TRBJ2-7; 7 bases are a match to TRBD2. This CDR3 has 16 amino acids. Germline V lookup: CDR1 SGHNT, CDR2 YYREEE (reference sequence). With V trimmed by 0 bases and J by 7 bases, 13 bases remained unmatched. The CDR3 nucleotides are TGTGCCAGCAGCTTGGCCTTGGGGGAGGGATTGCGGGAGCAGTACTTC. Its translation: CASSLALGEGLREQYF.

The rearrangement links TRBV7-9 to TRBJ2-7, with a weak D call TRBD1 (5 bases). CDR1 SEHNR and CDR2 FQNEAQ come from the germline V gene (reference sequence). The germline V and J ends were trimmed by 5 bases and 9 bases, with 14 bases remaining between them. This CDR3 has 12 residues. The DNA of the CDR3 is TGTGCCAGCAGCAGTCCGACAGCCGGGCAGTACTTC. Protein: CASSSPTAGQYF.

The gene calls are TRBV5-1 and TRBJ2-3; 10 bases align to TRBD2. V was clipped by 3 bases and J by 1 base; unmatched bases: 2. Germline CDR1 reads SGHRS; CDR2 reads YFSETQ. The CDR3 length is 15 residues. CDR3 in DNA: TGCGCCAGCAGCTGGACTAGCGGAGGCACAGATACGCAGTATTTT. This translates into CASSWTSGGTDTQYF. Full variable domain (rest looked up from reference TRBV5-1 and TRBJ2-3): KAGVTQTPRYLIKTRGQQVTLSCSPISGHRSVSWYQQTPGQGLQFLFEYFSETQRNKGNFPGRFSGRQFSNSRSEMNVSTLELGDSALYLCASSWTSGGTDTQYFGPGTRLTVL.

This clone was seen a handful of times. The chain has TRBV2 and TRBJ2-7; TRBD1 might be the D (6 bases). V was cut by 7 bases and J by 5 bases, with 12 bases left in between. This CDR3 contains 12 residues. CDR1 is SNHLY, CDR2 FYNNEI, per germline. CDR3 loop: CASIGTPNEQYF. DNA for the CDR3: TGTGCCAGCATTGGGACACCGAACGAGCAGTACTTC.

This clone is a singleton in its sample. The chain has TRBV5-1 and TRBJ2-2; D gene ambiguous. CDR3 length: 14 residues. V was clipped by 0 bases and J by 8 bases, with 11 bases between them. The germline V gene has CDR1 SGHRS and CDR2 YFSETQ. This chain's CDR3 is CASSLGFTTGELFF. Written as DNA, the CDR3 is TGCGCCAGCAGCTTGGGATTCACCACAGGGGAGCTGTTTTTT.